A selection of T cell receptor beta chains follows, all from one sample in a study of cytomegalovirus exposure and HLA in healthy donors. Clones were sequenced by immunoSEQ multiplex PCR, and TCRdb holds only the in-frame ones, with some missing. The repertoire holds 120,000 or so clones, with about 9.4% as singletons. The sequenced material came from PBMCs. Receptor source: a woman in her 40s in good health and CMV-seropositive. Each CDR3 is given with its conserved first and last residue. The D gene is left open where the match is weak. A row's size may be missing; if present it is once, few, many or a size class.

abundance	v_gene	d_gene	j_gene	CDR3aa	CDR3nt
.	TRBV9	TRBD1	TRBJ2-3	CASDRGATDTQYF	TGTGCCAGTGACAGGGGGGCCACAGATACGCAGTATTTT
.	TRBV19	TRBD1	TRBJ1-1	CASSIQGAAEAFF	TGTGCCAGTAGTATTCAGGGGGCTGCTGAAGCTTTCTTT
.	TRBV5-4	.	TRBJ2-4	CASSLGTERTKNIQYF	TGTGCCAGCAGCTTGGGGACAGAAAGAACCAAAAACATTCAGTACTTC
few	TRBV7-9	TRBD1	TRBJ2-7	CASSPRTGKDEQYF	TGTGCCAGCAGCCCTCGGACAGGGAAGGACGAGCAGTACTTC
few	TRBV27	.	TRBJ1-2	CASSSNPTGTLNYGYTF	TGTGCCAGCAGCTCTAATCCGACAGGAACCTTAAACTATGGCTACACCTTC
.	TRBV14	.	TRBJ1-1	CASSYTLNTEAFF	TGTGCCAGCAGCTATACATTGAACACTGAAGCTTTCTTT
few	TRBV7-8	.	TRBJ1-2	CASSPGRGYGYTF	TGTGCCAGCAGCCCCGGCAGAGGCTATGGCTACACCTTC
.	TRBV28	TRBD1	TRBJ1-4	CASSPRQGQIERYEKLFF	TGTGCCAGCAGTCCCCGACAGGGCCAGATAGAGAGGTATGAAAAACTGTTTTTT
.	TRBV7-2	TRBD1	TRBJ1-2	CASSLTGGSIGYTF	TGTGCCAGCAGCCTGACAGGGGGCTCGATTGGCTACACCTTC
few	TRBV30	.	TRBJ1-1	CAWSVSFNTEAFF	TGTGCCTGGAGTGTATCTTTTAACACTGAAGCTTTCTTT
few	TRBV5-6	TRBD1	TRBJ2-7	CASSNRGVYEQYF	TGTGCCAGCAGCAACAGGGGGGTCTACGAGCAGTACTTC
.	TRBV10-2	.	TRBJ2-7	CASTGVEKSYEQYF	TGCGCCAGCACCGGGGTCGAGAAGTCCTACGAGCAGTACTTC
.	TRBV4-1	TRBD1	TRBJ2-7	CASSLTGTGGNEQYF	TGCGCCAGCAGCCTGACTGGGACAGGGGGCAACGAGCAGTACTTC
few	TRBV10-3	.	TRBJ1-4	CAISPARDRPNEKLFF	TGTGCCATCAGCCCGGCCCGCGACAGACCTAATGAAAAACTGTTTTTT
few	TRBV19	.	TRBJ2-7	CASSNGLPSYEQYF	TGTGCCAGTAGTAATGGGCTCCCGTCCTACGAGCAGTACTTC
.	TRBV4-1	TRBD1	TRBJ1-2	CASSQESGTGYNYGYTF	TGCGCCAGCAGCCAAGAATCCGGGACAGGATACAACTATGGCTACACCTTC
few	TRBV7-9	TRBD2	TRBJ2-2	CASSFYGGGPTNTGELFF	TGTGCCAGCAGCTTTTACGGCGGGGGACCTACGAACACCGGGGAGCTGTTTTTT
few	TRBV19	.	TRBJ2-2	CATLPRHFTGELFF	TGTGCCACCCTGCCCCGACATTTCACCGGGGAGCTGTTTTTT
.	TRBV11-2	.	TRBJ1-1	CASSSGPGVTEAFF	TGTGCCAGCAGCTCGGGACCGGGAGTGACTGAAGCTTTCTTT
few	TRBV6-6	.	TRBJ1-1	CASSYRQASGMAFF	TGTGCCAGCAGTTACCGGCAGGCCTCGGGGATGGCTTTCTTT
few	TRBV7-2	.	TRBJ1-5	CASSLFGVNQPQHF	TGTGCCAGCAGCTTATTCGGGGTAAATCAGCCCCAGCATTTT
few	TRBV5-1	.	TRBJ2-7	CASSGDSRSYEQYF	TGCGCCAGCAGTGGGGACTCCCGCTCCTACGAGCAGTACTTC
few	TRBV5-6	.	TRBJ1-2	CASSPEVPGDYGYTF	TGTGCCAGCAGCCCCGAGGTCCCAGGGGACTATGGCTACACCTTC
few	TRBV7-7	.	TRBJ2-5	CASSPRQGQETQYF	TGTGCCAGCAGCCCGCGCCAGGGGCAAGAGACCCAGTACTTC
few	TRBV4-1	TRBD1	TRBJ1-2	CASSQDPTGGPYGYTF	TGCGCCAGCAGCCAAGACCCGACAGGGGGACCCTATGGCTACACCTTC
.	TRBV30	.	TRBJ1-1	CAWSVSFGESLNTEAFF	TGTGCCTGGAGTGTATCTTTCGGGGAATCATTGAACACTGAAGCTTTCTTT
few	TRBV7-9	.	TRBJ2-5	CASSPRSWAYLQETQYF	TGTGCCAGCAGTCCCCGTTCATGGGCGTACCTCCAAGAGACCCAGTACTTC
.	TRBV7-9	.	TRBJ2-7	CASSSLYEQYF	TGTGCCAGCAGCTCCCTCTACGAGCAGTACTTC
.	TRBV19	.	TRBJ2-2	CASTSPANTGELFF	TGTGCCAGTACAAGCCCCGCGAACACCGGGGAGCTGTTTTTT
few	TRBV9	.	TRBJ1-3	CASSPGNSGNTIYF	TGTGCCAGCAGTCCTGGCAACTCTGGAAACACCATATATTTT
few	TRBV27	.	TRBJ2-2	CASSLQRDTGKLFF	TGTGCCAGCAGTCTCCAAAGGGACACCGGGAAGCTGTTTTTT
few	TRBV4-1	.	TRBJ2-5	CASSPGLRETQYF	TGCGCCAGCAGCCCGGGGTTGCGTGAGACCCAGTACTTC
few	TRBV30	.	TRBJ1-1	CAWSGHTNTEAFF	TGTGCCTGGAGTGGACACACGAACACTGAAGCTTTCTTT
few	TRBV29-1	TRBD2	TRBJ2-7	CSVEDWSGGSSYEQYF	TGCAGCGTTGAAGATTGGAGCGGGGGAAGCTCCTACGAGCAGTACTTC
few	TRBV5-4	TRBD2	TRBJ2-3	CASSVGGSGGPTDTQYF	TGTGCCAGCAGCGTGGGCGGTAGCGGGGGGCCCACAGATACGCAGTATTTT
.	TRBV30	TRBD1	TRBJ2-7	CACRRGTAYYEQYF	TGTGCCTGCCGCAGGGGGACAGCATACTACGAGCAGTACTTC
once	TRBV18	.	TRBJ1-5	CASSPGQGGQPQHF	TGTGCCAGCTCACCGGGACAAGGGGGTCAGCCCCAGCATTTT
.	TRBV7-8	TRBD1	TRBJ2-7	CASSLATLTGEQYF	TGTGCCAGCAGCTTAGCCACTCTGACAGGGGAGCAGTACTTC
.	TRBV10-3	TRBD1	TRBJ2-6	CAINGQGPLSGANVLTF	TGTGCCATCAATGGACAGGGTCCCCTCTCTGGGGCCAACGTCCTGACTTTC
few	TRBV6-5	.	TRBJ2-3	CASKEGRSTDTQYF	TGTGCCAGCAAGGAGGGCCGTAGCACAGATACGCAGTATTTT
.	TRBV6-5	TRBD1	TRBJ1-1	CASSYGQGTEAFF	TGTGCCAGCAGTTACGGACAGGGCACTGAAGCTTTCTTT
.	TRBV19	TRBD1	TRBJ1-2	CASSIGGQASYGYTF	TGTGCCAGTAGTATTGGAGGACAGGCCAGCTATGGCTACACCTTC
few	TRBV5-4	.	TRBJ2-2	CASSLDLSGELFF	TGTGCCAGCAGCTTGGATCTGAGCGGGGAGCTGTTTTTT
few	TRBV7-9	.	TRBJ1-1	CASSSRGGEAEAFF	TGTGCCAGCAGCTCCAGAGGGGGGGAGGCTGAAGCTTTCTTT
few	TRBV27	TRBD1	TRBJ1-2	CASSLSGQGAGGYTF	TGTGCCAGCAGTTTATCGGGACAGGGGGCAGGGGGCTACACCTTC
few	TRBV11-1	.	TRBJ1-1	CASSLRPRWNTEAFF	TGTGCCAGCAGCTTACGGCCTAGATGGAACACTGAAGCTTTCTTT
few	TRBV5-1	.	TRBJ1-2	CASSSFRQGHNYGYTF	TGCGCCAGCAGCTCCTTCCGGCAGGGACATAACTATGGCTACACCTTC
few	TRBV25-1	.	TRBJ1-2	CASSDGAVSGYTF	TGTGCCAGCAGTGATGGGGCAGTGAGTGGCTACACCTTC
few	TRBV27	TRBD1	TRBJ2-7	CASSTLTGGPHEQYF	TGTGCCAGCAGTACCCTTACAGGGGGGCCCCACGAGCAGTACTTC
few	TRBV18	.	TRBJ1-2	CASSPVSGFYGYTF	TGTGCCAGCTCACCAGTCTCCGGTTTCTATGGCTACACCTTC